This TCR beta chain originates from a study of cytomegalovirus exposure and HLA in healthy donors. Amplification used 60 Vbeta primers and 13 Jbeta primers. The data were produced by immunoSEQ multiplex PCR, yet TCRdb's version contains in-frame clones alone and is incomplete. The sample lists about 210,000 clones, nearly 80% occurring once. CDR1 is SNHLY, CDR2 FYNNEI, per germline. The germline V and J ends were trimmed by 8 bases and 6 bases, with 13 bases remaining between them. The CDR3 runs 13 residues. This clonotype originated in a male donor in good health and CMV-seronegative. The sequencing input was PBMCs. J is TRBJ2-2 and V is TRBV2, with D possibly matching TRBD2 (6 bases). CDR3 protein: CASALSGAGELFF. The DNA of the CDR3 is TGTGCCAGCGCGCTGTCGGGGGCCGGGGAGCTGTTTTTT.